Below, 14 T cell receptor beta chains from the same sample are listed, as sequenced in a study of blood T cell repertoires in COVID-19. The repertoire was sequenced with immunoSEQ multiplex PCR; TCRdb's copy has only in-frame clones and lacks some. The sample has about 370,000 clones, 85% to 90% seen once. Sequenced sample: PBMCs or T cells enriched from blood (not recorded which). These receptors were taken from a man in his late teens or twenties who had recovered from COVID-19.

The chain has TRBV18 and TRBJ1-6; D is possibly TRBD1 (6 bases). The germline V and J ends were trimmed by 6 bases and 8 bases, with 14 bases remaining between them. Germline CDR1 reads KGHSH; CDR2 reads LQKENI. The CDR3 is made up of 14 amino acids. The CDR3 DNA reads as TGTGCCAGCTCCCCGAGGCCAGGGGATTCACCCCTCCACTTT. It specifies CASSPRPGDSPLHF.

The chain uses TRBV6-2 or TRBV6-3 and TRBJ1-5; D not resolved. Between the trimmed V and J ends, which lost 3 bases and 5 bases, there was a span of 8 bases. The CDR3 spans 13 residues. Germline V gene data show CDR1 as MNHEY and CDR2 as SVGEGT. The CDR3 loop reads CASSYSRHQPQHF. The CDR3 nucleotides read TGTGCCAGCAGTTATTCCCGTCATCAGCCCCAGCATTTT.

V gene TRBV28 combines with J gene TRBJ2-1, with a tentative D call TRBD2 (6 bases). Trimming removed 7 bases from V and 7 bases from J, with 14 bases in between. The CDR3 extends over 13 amino acids. The germline V gene has CDR1 MDHEN and CDR2 SYDVKM. CDR3: CASNGGMVNEQFF. CDR3 bases: TGTGCCAGCAACGGCGGGATGGTGAATGAGCAGTTCTTC.

V usage is TRBV27 and J usage is TRBJ2-7; D is possibly TRBD2 (6 bases). Germline V gene sequence: CDR1 MNHEY, CDR2 SMNVEV (reference sequence). The CDR3 consists of 13 residues. V was pared by 3 bases and J by 7 bases, with 13 bases between. As DNA, the CDR3 is TGTGCCAGCAGTTTGACTAGTCGAGGTGAGCAGTACTTC. This encodes CASSLTSRGEQYF.

The chain carries TRBV12-3 or TRBV12-4 and TRBJ2-2; 7 bases align to TRBD2. The CDR3 runs to 13 residues. V shed 10 bases and J 6 bases; nucleotides not matched to a gene: 8. The CDR3: CAILGGRAGELFF. CDR3 nucleotides: TGTGCCATCCTGGGGGGGAGGGCCGGGGAGCTGTTTTTT.

This clone was detected only once. The chain joins TRBV30 to TRBJ1-6; tentatively, D is TRBD1 (5 bases). CDR3 length equals 12 residues. Germline-derived CDR1 and CDR2 are GTSNPN and SVGIG (reference sequence). V lost 6 bases, J lost 9 bases, and 12 bases lay in between. The CDR3 protein is CACLGEFSPLHF. The DNA for the CDR3 is TGTGCCTGCTTAGGGGAATTTTCACCCCTCCACTTT.

The J gene is TRBJ1-1, the V gene TRBV3-1 (or the pseudogene TRBV3-2), with D maybe TRBD1 (6 bases). Trimming cost V 7 bases and J 3 bases, with 15 bases left between them. This CDR3 region has 14 residues. The germline CDR1 and CDR2 sequences are LGHDT and YNNKEL (reference sequence). The CDR3 nucleotides are TGTGCCAGCAACAAACAGGGTGTGGACACTGAAGCTTTCTTT. Translated: CASNKQGVDTEAFF.

The chain recombines TRBV7-8 with TRBJ1-5; 7 bases are shared with TRBD1. Germline values: CDR1 SGHVS, CDR2 FQNEAQ. There are 18 residues in the CDR3. V trimming: 5 bases; J trimming: 3 bases; junction bases outside the gene matches: 16. CDR3 sequence (DNA): TGTGCCAGCAGCCCGGGTAAAATCGGCAGGGGGGACAATCAGCCCCAGCATTTT. As protein: CASSPGKIGRGDNQPQHF.

This chain links TRBV5-6 with TRBJ1-6; 9 positions agree with TRBD1. Trimming took 3 bases from V and 8 from J; bases not matched to a gene: 3. The CDR3 sequence is 14 residues long. Germline V CDR1 and CDR2: SGHDT, YYEEEE. CDR3 residues: CASSSQGAYSPLHF. For the CDR3, the DNA is TGTGCCAGCAGCTCACAGGGGGCCTATTCACCCCTCCACTTT.

The chain links TRBV28 to TRBJ1-2; perhaps TRBD1 as D (6 bases). V was shortened by 8 bases and J by 2 bases, with 15 bases between the two germline ends. Germline assignment: CDR1 MDHEN and CDR2 SYDVKM. The CDR3 contains 14 residues. This CDR3 reads CASGGGHLNYGYTF. The CDR3 DNA reads as TGTGCCAGCGGGGGGGGGCACCTAAACTATGGCTACACCTTC.

This chain joins TRBV28 and TRBJ1-2; TRBD1 matches 11 bases. The CDR3 runs 14 residues. Looked up from germline, CDR1 is MDHEN and CDR2 is SYDVKM. Unmatched junction bases numbered 6, after V lost 5 bases and J lost 7 bases. The CDR3 DNA reads as TGTGCCAGCAGTAGAGGACAGGGGGCGATTGGCTACACCTTC. Translated: CASSRGQGAIGYTF.

V usage is TRBV6-6 and J usage is TRBJ1-5, with 7 bases fitting TRBD1. CDR1 and CDR2 from the germline V gene are MNHNY and SVGAGI (reference sequence). The length of the CDR3 is 18 residues. V trimming: 6 bases; J trimming: 0 bases; junction bases outside the gene matches: 14. CDR3: CASSRQGGEGLSNQPQHF. CDR3 nucleotide sequence: TGTGCCAGCAGCCGACAGGGAGGTGAAGGCCTTAGCAATCAGCCCCAGCATTTT.

The V call is TRBV12-5, the J call TRBJ2-7; D unresolved. The CDR3 has 13 residues. V lost 5 bases and J lost 2, with 10 bases in between. Germline assignment: CDR1 LGHNT and CDR2 FRNRAP. The CDR3 sequence: CASGRLATYEQYF. The CDR3 nucleotides read TGTGCTAGTGGTCGATTGGCCACCTACGAGCAGTACTTC.

The genes are TRBV7-2 and TRBJ2-1, with 9 bases fitting TRBD1. CDR1 and CDR2 from the germline V gene are SGHTA and FQGNSA. V lost 3 bases and J lost 6; bases outside the gene matches: 12. The CDR3 consists of 17 residues. The CDR3 protein is CASSFREGQGSSNEQFF. For the CDR3, the DNA is TGTGCCAGCAGCTTTCGAGAGGGACAGGGAAGTAGCAATGAGCAGTTCTTC.